This T cell receptor (beta chain) comes out of a study of shared clonotypes between healthy human individuals. The CDR3 is 11 residues long. Germline V CDR1 and CDR2: ENHRY, SYGVKD. V was clipped by 2 bases and J by 7 bases, with 6 bases between them. CD45RO-negative, CCR7-positively selected cells formed the naive CD8 fraction, excluding terminally differentiated effector memory CD45RA+ cells. Repertoires were generated with immunoSEQ multiplex PCR, while TCRdb's copy carries only in-frame clones and drops some. The sample includes roughly 2.1 million clones, about 92% of them seen just once. Concerning this clone itself: The same CDR3 arises from other DNA sequences in this sample as well.

This sequence originates from a man aged 18 to 30 in good health. Some clones in this sample may be carry-over from other donors' samples. The chain links TRBV10-3 to TRBJ2-7, with D hard to call. The specimen was naive CD8+ T cells from PBMCs. This CDR3 reads CAISEGGEQYF. The CDR3 DNA sequence: TGTGCCATCAGTGAGGGTGGGGAGCAGTACTTC.